A selection of T cell receptor beta chains follows, all from one sample in a study of shared T cell receptors in the human thymus. Some clones are missing from TCRdb's copy, which holds only in-frame ones; the method was immunoSEQ multiplex PCR. The sample has hundreds of thousands of clones, about 80% seen once. This same sample was also taken into another study, of human thymus T cells.

The specimen sequenced was thymocytes. The source is a boy less than two years old with a congenital heart defect. Each CDR3 is given with its conserved first and last residue. The D gene is left open where the match is weak.

v_call	j_call	d_call	cdr3_aa	cdr3_nt
TRBV30	TRBJ2-7	.	CAWGAGALIRYF	.
TRBV4-3	TRBJ2-7	TRBD2	CASSPGGVDPYEQYF	TGCGCCAGCAGCCCTGGGGGGGTAGACCCCTACGAGCAGTACTTC
TRBV27	TRBJ1-4	TRBD1	CASSLCGPQGANEKLFF	TGTGCCAGCAGTCTATGCGGGCCACAGGGGGCGAATGAAAAACTGTTTTTT
TRBV6-4	TRBJ2-1	TRBD2	CASSESGLAGVYYNEQFF	TGTGCCAGCAGTGAATCGGGACTAGCGGGAGTATACTACAATGAGCAGTTCTTC
TRBV19	TRBJ2-7	.	CASSPGHQTDYEQYF	TGTGCCAGTAGCCCTGGACACCAGACTGATTACGAGCAGTACTTC
TRBV6-6	TRBJ1-2	TRBD1	CASSYGAGAGGGGYTF	TGTGCCAGCAGTTACGGGGCGGGGGCAGGGGGCGGCGGCTACACCTTC
TRBV10-3	TRBJ2-4	TRBD2	CAISHGTSGRVGAKNIQYF	TGTGCCATCAGCCATGGGACTAGCGGGAGAGTTGGGGCCAAAAACATTCAGTACTTC
TRBV13	TRBJ2-1	TRBD2	CASSTGLAGVADEQFF	TGTGCCAGCAGCACGGGACTAGCGGGAGTGGCCGATGAGCAGTTCTTC
TRBV2	TRBJ2-7	.	CASSSHSVEVNEQYF	TGTGCCAGCAGTTCCCATTCGGTAGAGGTTAACGAGCAGTACTTC
TRBV4-1	TRBJ1-2	.	CASSQDSGANYGYTF	TGCGCCAGCAGCCAAGATTCGGGGGCTAACTATGGCTACACCTTC
TRBV6-5	TRBJ2-7	.	CASRIPPRASYEQYF	TGTGCCAGCAGAATCCCGCCCCGCGCATCCTACGAGCAGTACTTC